Each of the 15 T cell receptor beta chains below was sequenced from the same sample in a study of a mutant IDH1 vaccine in newly diagnosed glioma. These receptors' targets are unknown. Assay used: immunoSEQ multiplex PCR; TCRdb lists only in-frame clones, some missing. The sample lists tens of thousands of clones, about 79% occurring once. Time point noted: week 35, safety follow-up. Every vaccine dose comprised 300 ug of mutant IDH1 20-mer peptide plus topical imiquimod. Material: PBMCs, obtained from a glioma patient whose treatment included an IDH1 peptide vaccine. All receptors derive from a man aged 40-50 years with glioma.

This clone was counted between two and nine times. The chain recombines TRBV30 with TRBJ2-1; D gene uncertain. Germline lookup yields CDR1 GTSNPN and CDR2 SVGIG (reference sequence). V was clipped by 3 bases and J by 10 bases, with 16 bases between them. The CDR3 has 13 amino acids. The CDR3 DNA reads as TGTGCCTGGAGCCGACGGTCTTTTGCGGAGCAGTTCTTC. It yields the protein CAWSRRSFAEQFF.

V usage is TRBV30 and J usage is TRBJ2-7; D remains unclear. Trimming removed 2 bases from V and 7 bases from J, with 15 bases in between. Germline V lookup: CDR1 GTSNPN, CDR2 SVGIG (reference sequence). The CDR3 sequence is 13 residues long. CDR3 bases: TGTGCCTGGAGTCCTTCCCCCAATTGGGAGCAGTACGTC. Amino acids: CAWSPSPNWEQYV.

A remark on this clone: This specimen includes other DNA sequences encoding the same CDR3. The chain joins TRBV29-1 to TRBJ2-5, with TRBD2 matching 7 bases. Trimming cost V 1 base and J 2 bases; bases outside gene matches: 4. Per germline, CDR1 SQVTM and CDR2 ANQGSEA. The CDR3 has 14 residues. Written as DNA, the CDR3 is TGCAGCGTTGAAGGGTTAGCGGGTCAAGAGACCCAGTACTTC. It yields the protein CSVEGLAGQETQYF.

The chain links TRBV5-4 to TRBJ2-1; 7 nucleotides align to TRBD2. CDR3 length equals 15 residues. The V gene end was trimmed by 2 bases and the J gene end by 9 bases; junction bases not matched to a gene: 11. Germline CDR1 is SGHNT and CDR2 is YYREEE (reference sequence). The CDR3 sequence is CASSFQRGSLSEQFF. The CDR3 coding sequence is TGTGCCAGCAGCTTTCAGCGCGGGAGTTTAAGTGAGCAGTTCTTC.

This chain uses TRBV5-1 with TRBJ2-2; 8 bases are shared with TRBD1. Germline CDR1 is SGHRS and CDR2 is YFSETQ. V gave up 7 bases and J gave up 2 bases; unmatched junction bases: 13. CDR3 length: 17 residues. The CDR3 DNA reads as TGCGCCAGCCGCCCAGTCTTCAGGGGGCGCAACACCGGGGAGCTGTTTTTT. The encoded protein is CASRPVFRGRNTGELFF.

The chain has TRBV6-1 and TRBJ1-1; weak D call: TRBD1 (6 bases). CDR3 size: 13 residues. Germline assignment: CDR1 MNHNS and CDR2 SASEGT. V shed 7 bases and J shed 4 bases, with 13 bases lying between them. DNA for the CDR3: TGTGCCAGCACAATGGGACACCTCACTGAAGCTTTCTTT. Its translation is CASTMGHLTEAFF.

V and J are TRBV7-2 and TRBJ2-1; TRBD2 matches 7 bases. Germline V gene sequence: CDR1 SGHTA, CDR2 FQGNSA. This CDR3 contains 13 residues. V lost 8 bases, J lost 9 bases, and 10 bases stayed unmatched. This CDR3 is CASGPYRTSEQFF. Here the CDR3 DNA reads TGTGCCAGCGGCCCCTACAGGACTAGTGAGCAGTTCTTC.

To note about this clone: The same CDR3 arises from other DNA sequences in this sample as well. The V gene is TRBV7-2, the J gene TRBJ2-3; TRBD2 agrees at 7 bases. CDR3 length equals 17 residues. Germline V gene data show CDR1 as SGHTA and CDR2 as FQGNSA. V shed 1 base and J 0 bases; nucleotides not matched to a gene: 7. CDR3: CASSLGPAGLSTDTQYF. CDR3 nucleotide sequence: TGTGCCAGCAGCTTAGGGCCAGCGGGGCTTAGCACAGATACGCAGTATTTT. Supplemented by reference TRBV7-2 and TRBJ2-3, the full variable domain reads GAGVSQSPSNKVTEKGKDVELRCDPISGHTALYWYRQSLGQGLEFLIYFQGNSAPDKSGLPSDRFSAERTGGSVSTLTIQRTQQEDSAVYLCASSLGPAGLSTDTQYFGPGTRLTVL.

The gene calls are TRBV5-6 and TRBJ2-3; unclear D gene. The V gene lost 2 bases and the J gene lost 2 bases, with 9 bases spanning the gap. The CDR3 loop spans 14 amino acids. The germline gives CDR1 SGHDT, CDR2 YYEEEE. CDR3 bases: TGTGCCAGCAGCTTCAGGACCTACACAGATACGCAGTATTTT. Protein sequence: CASSFRTYTDTQYF.

The chain carries TRBV5-6 and TRBJ2-3, with 15 positions matching TRBD2. The CDR3 consists of 18 residues. Germline CDR1 and CDR2: SGHDT and YYEEEE. The V segment lost 0 bases and the J segment 4 bases; nucleotides outside the gene matches: 6. The CDR3 is CASSLVGTSGRRPDTQYF. DNA of the CDR3: TGTGCCAGCAGCTTGGTAGGGACTAGCGGGAGGAGGCCAGATACGCAGTATTTT.

The chain recombines TRBV11-2 with TRBJ2-3, with D maybe TRBD2 (8 bases). V was cut by 6 bases and J by 3 bases, with 13 bases left in between. CDR1 and CDR2 (germline): SGHAT, FQNNGV. The CDR3 has 14 amino acids. CDR3 coding DNA: TGTGCCAGCAGACGGGAGGGGGCTACAGATACGCAGTATTTT. Its protein is CASRREGATDTQYF.

As DNA, the CDR3 is TGTGCCAGCAGCCCAATGGGGGGGGCCTACGAGCAGTACGTC. Translation: CASSPMGGAYEQYV. This chain joins TRBV28 and TRBJ2-7, with 7 bases identical to TRBD2. The V and J ends lost 6 bases and 2 bases, in that order; junction bases with no gene match: 7. This CDR3 has 14 residues. CDR1 is MDHEN, CDR2 SYDVKM, per germline.

This clone was seen only a few times. The chain recombines TRBV27 with TRBJ1-1, with D possibly being TRBD1 (6 bases). Germline values: CDR1 MNHEY, CDR2 SMNVEV (reference sequence). The CDR3 totals 14 residues. V was shortened by 1 base and J by 4 bases, with 10 bases between the two germline ends. The CDR3 coding sequence is TGTGCCAGCAGTTTATTAGGGGGAGGCACTGAAGCTTTCTTT. Its protein product is CASSLLGGGTEAFF.

This clone was counted a few times. The J gene is TRBJ2-7, the V gene TRBV19; D uncertain. The CDR3 totals 16 residues. The V end was cut by 1 base, the J end by 5 bases, with 18 bases between. Looked up from germline, CDR1 is LNHDA and CDR2 is SQIVND (reference sequence). The CDR3 coding sequence is TGTGCCAGTAGTATAGGGCAGGCCCCACTTAACGACGAGCAGTACTTC. This sequence encodes CASSIGQAPLNDEQYF.

The chain joins TRBV7-9 to TRBJ1-2; D remains unclear. V was shortened by 5 bases and J by 9 bases, with 13 bases between the two germline ends. CDR1 is SEHNR, CDR2 FQNEAQ, per germline (reference sequence). The CDR3 runs to 12 residues. The CDR3, as DNA: TGTGCCAGCAGCCCAGAACTGGATCGCTACACCTTC. This codes for CASSPELDRYTF.